This TCR beta chain is drawn from a study of T-cell memory formation after mild COVID-19. Trimming pared 0 bases from V and 4 bases from J, leaving 12 bases between. Germline V gene data show CDR1 as LGHNA and CDR2 as YNFKEQ. This CDR3 spans 15 amino acids. TCRdb redid the calling of the 5' RACE reads with MiXCR, one entry per CDR3 protein. The sample has approximately 300,000 distinct CDR3 sequences; about 16% are singletons. This TCR was recovered from a man aged 18 to 30 who had mild COVID-19 (a few samples of this study predate the infection). Cell type and time point are not known. The rearrangement uses TRBV4-2 and TRBJ2-5, with a tentative D call TRBD2 (6 bases). Sequenced input: PBMCs or a T cell subset sorted from them (not recorded which). The chain's CDR3 is CASSQDQLATETQYF. The CDR3 DNA sequence: TGTGCCAGCAGCCAAGATCAGCTAGCGACAGAGACCCAGTACTTC.